This TCR beta chain stems from a study of shared clonotypes between healthy human individuals. Turning to the study itself: The composition of the donors was a couple of women and a few men aged 18 to 49.

The healthy adult donors were HIV-negative and reported no recent acute infections or vaccinations. Naive CD4+ cells were CD45RA-selected; the remaining cells were memory. Clones were read by immunoSEQ multiplex PCR, and TCRdb kept only the in-frame ones, dropping some. The table includes some 1,100,000 clones, about four fifths detected once. This clone was seen a few times. Antigen: not known. Regarding the study as a whole: Across subsets, estimated richness was generally greater for naive than for memory populations.

CDR1 and CDR2 (germline): MNHNS, SASEGT. This CDR3 has 13 residues. This chain uses TRBV6-1 with TRBJ1-2, with TRBD1 as a possible D gene (6 bases). Sequenced input: memory CD4+ T cells from PBMCs. Subset specified: CD45RA-negative fraction. The clonotype was recovered from a man between 18 and 29 years old in good health. Some clones in this sample may be carry-over from other donors' samples. The CDR3 DNA reads TGTGCTCCCTTGATCCGTTGGGGGCAAGGCTACACCTTC. This sequence encodes CAPLIRWGQGYTF.